One and the same sample provided the 15 T cell receptor beta chains below, sequenced in a study of blood T cell repertoires in COVID-19. Method: immunoSEQ multiplex PCR; TCRdb's copy keeps in-frame clones and lacks some. The sample holds just under 150,000 clones, 87% seen once. Input material: peripheral blood. These receptors came from a man in his fifties who had recovered from COVID-19.

This chain uses TRBV21-1 with TRBJ1-2; the table's TRBD1 call for D was not verified on the DNA. TRBV21-1 is shown as a pseudogene. This CDR3 is built from 13 residues. This CDR3 reads CASVGQGGYGYTF. The CDR3 DNA reads as TGTGCCAGCGTTGGACAGGGGGGCTATGGCTACACCTTC.

The chain employs TRBV9 and TRBJ1-2, with a possible D match to TRBD1 (5 bases). Germline CDR1 reads SGDLS; CDR2 reads YYNGEE. CDR3 length: 13 residues. Trimming stripped 0 bases from V and 8 bases from J, with 11 bases between. As DNA, the CDR3 is TGTGCCAGCAGCGTAGATGCAGGGAAGGGCTACACCTTC. Translated: CASSVDAGKGYTF.

This clone has only one observation. The J gene is TRBJ2-3, the V gene TRBV5-1; 7 positions match TRBD1. Germline values: CDR1 SGHRS, CDR2 YFSETQ. Trimming at V came to 4 bases and at J to 0 bases, leaving 5 bases not matched to a gene. This CDR3 has 15 residues. CDR3 region: CASSRTGPSTDTQYF. CDR3 bases: TGCGCCAGCAGCAGGACAGGACCTAGCACAGATACGCAGTATTTT.

This chain joins TRBV6-5 and TRBJ1-1; D unclear. CDR3 size: 14 residues. Per germline, CDR1 MNHEY and CDR2 SVGAGI. V lost 6 bases and J 1 base, leaving 12 bases between the germline ends. CDR3 sequence (DNA): TGTGCCAGCAGGGCAGGCATGACGAACACTGAAGCTTTCTTT. Its translation is CASRAGMTNTEAFF.

This clone was recorded only once. The rearrangement uses TRBV4-3 and TRBJ1-4; D not certain. Germline V gene sequence: CDR1 LGHNA, CDR2 YSLEER. The CDR3 covers 16 residues. Trimming took 4 bases from V and 5 from J, leaving 17 bases between them. The CDR3 coding sequence is TGCGCCAGCAGCCCTAGGCCGTCCGGACTGAATGAAAAACTGTTTTTT. Amino acid sequence: CASSPRPSGLNEKLFF.

The gene calls are TRBV6-5 and TRBJ2-3, with no clear D. Germline V gives CDR1 MNHEY, CDR2 SVGAGI. This CDR3 region has 13 residues. Trimming removed 4 bases from V and 2 bases from J, with 7 bases in between. Here the CDR3 reads CASSWQNTDTQYF. CDR3 coding DNA: TGTGCCAGCAGTTGGCAGAACACAGATACGCAGTATTTT.

This clone has more than one count but fewer than ten. This CDR3 is CASSLAYPGGGLDEQFF. The CDR3 DNA reads as TGTGCCAGCAGCTTAGCGTATCCCGGCGGGGGGCTGGATGAGCAGTTCTTC. The chain joins TRBV7-6 to TRBJ2-1; 8 bases match TRBD2. The V gene's germline CDR1 is SGHVS and CDR2 FNYEAQ. The trim removed 0 bases at V and 8 bases at J, leaving 12 bases unmatched. The CDR3 has 17 residues. Complete variable domain (other parts from reference TRBV7-6 and TRBJ2-1): GAGVSQSPRYKVTKRGQDVALRCDPISGHVSLYWYRQALGQGPEFLTYFNYEAQQDKSGLPNDRFSAERPEGSISTLTIQRTEQRDSAMYRCASSLAYPGGGLDEQFFGPGTRLTVL.

The V and J genes are TRBV10-3 and TRBJ1-1; D remains ambiguous. Trimming removed 1 base at V and 4 bases at J, with 4 bases between. The CDR3 is made up of 12 amino acids. Looked up from germline, CDR1 is ENHRY and CDR2 is SYGVKD. The CDR3, as DNA: TGTGCCATCAGTGAGTTGAGCACTGAAGCTTTCTTT. It yields the protein CAISELSTEAFF.

The chain has TRBV6-6 and TRBJ2-3, with D hard to call. Trimming removed 2 bases from V and 4 bases from J, with 7 bases in between. The CDR3 sequence is 13 residues long. Germline V gene sequence: CDR1 MNHNY, CDR2 SVGAGI (reference sequence). The CDR3 DNA follows: TGTGCCAGCAGTTACCTTGGCCCAGATACGCAGTATTTT. This gives the protein CASSYLGPDTQYF.

V usage is TRBV7-2 and J usage is TRBJ2-1; 9 positions match TRBD2. Germline V CDR1 and CDR2: SGHTA, FQGNSA. Losses at the gene ends were 5 bases for V and 7 bases for J; bases not matched to a gene: 12. This CDR3 is built from 16 residues. This chain's CDR3 is CASSARLAGVNNEQFF. Written as DNA, the CDR3 is TGTGCCAGCAGCGCCCGGTTAGCGGGGGTAAATAATGAGCAGTTCTTC.

The J gene is TRBJ2-1, the V gene TRBV3-1 (or the pseudogene TRBV3-2), with 10 bases that match TRBD1. The CDR3 extends over 16 amino acids. CDR1 LGHDT and CDR2 YNNKEL come from the germline V gene (reference sequence). V lost 6 bases and J lost 5; bases outside the gene matches: 10. CDR3 coding DNA: TGTGCCAGCAGTCCTCCCCCCGGGACAGGGGACAATGAGCAGTTCTTC. It encodes CASSPPPGTGDNEQFF.

This chain links TRBV6-6 with TRBJ2-7; 12 nucleotides match TRBD1. Trimming removed 6 bases from V and 6 bases from J; junction bases left unmatched: 6. Per the germline V gene, CDR1 is MNHNY and CDR2 is SVGAGI (reference sequence). CDR3 size: 14 residues. CDR3 loop: CASSTGTGGSEQYF. The CDR3, as DNA: TGTGCCAGCAGCACCGGGACAGGGGGCAGCGAGCAGTACTTC.

Worth noting for this clone: Other nucleotide sequences from this sample produce the same CDR3. This chain links TRBV19 with TRBJ2-7; 9 bases match TRBD1. This CDR3 spans 14 amino acids. V lost 3 bases to trimming and J lost 3 bases; unmatched junction nucleotides: 3. Per the germline V gene, CDR1 is LNHDA and CDR2 is SQIVND (reference sequence). Here the CDR3 DNA reads TGTGCCAGTAGTATTGGGACAGGGAACTACGAGCAGTACTTC. Residues: CASSIGTGNYEQYF.

This clone occurred once. This chain connects TRBV25-1 to TRBJ2-3; D call uncertain. Germline V lookup: CDR1 MGHDK, CDR2 SYGVNS. This CDR3 region has 17 residues. V lost 2 bases to trimming and J lost 0 bases, with 15 bases between them. As DNA, the CDR3 is TGTGCCAGCAGTGAAATCACCCCCAGATCTAGCACAGATACGCAGTATTTT. Protein product: CASSEITPRSSTDTQYF.

CDR3 amino acids: CASSFQNSGIPNSPLHF. In DNA form, the CDR3 reads TGTGCCAGCAGTTTCCAAAACTCCGGGATCCCGAATTCACCCCTCCACTTT. The V and J genes are TRBV27 and TRBJ1-6; D ambiguous. The germline CDR1 and CDR2 sequences are MNHEY and SMNVEV (reference sequence). Trimming removed 3 bases at V and 7 bases at J, with 19 bases between. The CDR3 length is 17 residues.